Shown below are 30 T cell receptor beta chains from a single sample sequenced in a study of blood T cell repertoires in COVID-19 (dated by TCRdb to the early 2020s). The library was obtained by the immunoSEQ multiplex PCR assay. The table was pulled from immuneACCESS by TCRdb, which kept in-frame rearrangements only. Such tables lose some clones; where checked, under half of the loss comes from unresolved V genes, and the rest has no known cause. This sample lists 350,000 to 450,000 clones; roughly 84% were detected once. 1.2% to 1.5% of the sample is in the top ten clones. Sequencing was carried out using PBMCs or T cells enriched from blood (not recorded which). All receptors derive from a woman between 18 and 29 years old who had been exposed to COVID-19.

The V gene is TRBV9, the J gene TRBJ2-3; TRBD2 agrees at 9 bases. Germline CDR1 reads SGDLS; CDR2 reads YYNGEE. The CDR3 extends over 16 amino acids. J gave up 4 bases and V 0 bases, and 6 bases lay outside the gene matches. As DNA, the CDR3 is TGTGCCAGCAGCGTAGCTTGGGGCGGGGGGGCAGATACGCAGTATTTT. Encoded protein: CASSVAWGGGADTQYF.

This clone occurred a few times. The gene calls are TRBV10-1 and TRBJ1-2; 8 bases align to TRBD1. This CDR3 spans 12 amino acids. Trimming at V came to 4 bases and at J to 8 bases, leaving 3 bases not matched to a gene. The V gene's germline CDR1 is WNHNN and CDR2 SYGVQD (reference sequence). CDR3 loop: CASSGTGFGYTF. CDR3 nucleotides: TGCGCCAGCAGTGGGACAGGGTTCGGCTACACCTTC.

This chain joins TRBV7-2 and TRBJ2-7; 13 nucleotides line up with TRBD2. Trimming at V came to 4 bases and at J to 3 bases, leaving 12 bases not matched to a gene. CDR1 and CDR2 from the germline V gene are SGHTA and FQGNSA. This CDR3 region has 18 residues. The CDR3 DNA reads TGTGCCAGCAGCTCCAGGGAACTAGCGGGGGGGCCCATCTACGAGCAGTACTTC. Protein sequence: CASSSRELAGGPIYEQYF. Supplemented by reference TRBV7-2 and TRBJ2-7, the full variable domain reads GAGVSQSPSNKVTEKGKDVELRCDPISGHTALYWYRQSLGQGLEFLIYFQGNSAPDKSGLPSDRFSAERTGGSVSTLTIQRTQQEDSAVYLCASSSRELAGGPIYEQYFGPGTRLTVT.

The chain combines TRBV25-1 with TRBJ1-4; TRBD1 aligns across 9 bases. The CDR3 sequence is 14 residues long. V lost 8 bases to trimming and J lost 3 bases; unmatched junction nucleotides: 4. From germline, CDR1 is MGHDK and CDR2 SYGVNS. CDR3 in amino acids: CASGDRASNEKLFF. The DNA of the CDR3 is TGTGCCAGCGGGGACAGGGCCTCTAATGAAAAACTGTTTTTT.

At least ten counts were recorded for this clone. The chain links TRBV28 to TRBJ2-7, with a possible D match to TRBD2 (5 bases). The CDR3 is 20 residues long. V lost 4 bases, J lost 2 bases, and 30 bases lay in between. Germline V CDR1 and CDR2: MDHEN, SYDVKM. In DNA form, the CDR3 reads TGTGCCAGCAGTTCCCCGATCCTTGGCGGGCCAAGTGGGGTTACCTACGAGCAGTACTTC. Translated, it gives CASSSPILGGPSGVTYEQYF.

The genes are TRBV10-2 and TRBJ1-1; 7 bases are a match to TRBD1. The V and J ends lost 6 bases and 8 bases, in that order; junction bases with no gene match: 21. The CDR3 is made up of 17 amino acids. Germline loops: CDR1 WSHSY, CDR2 SAAADI. The CDR3 loop reads CASRGNSGQTRTGEAFF. The DNA for the CDR3 is TGCGCCAGCAGAGGAAATTCGGGACAGACCAGAACAGGGGAAGCTTTCTTT.

The chain has TRBV15 and TRBJ2-3; D perhaps matches TRBD1 (6 bases). Germline V gene lookup returns CDR1 LNHNV and CDR2 YYDKDF (reference sequence). V was shortened by 1 base and J by 5 bases, with 22 bases between the two germline ends. There are 18 residues in the CDR3. The CDR3 nucleotides read TGTGCCACCAGCAGAGTATCGGGTACGAGAGTAGGGGGAGATACGCAGTATTTT. Translated: CATSRVSGTRVGGDTQYF.

CDR3 bases: TGCGCCAGCAGCCAAAGCCATGCGGAGGAGGGGGCCAATGAGCAGTTCTTC. Its protein product is CASSQSHAEEGANEQFF. The chain links TRBV4-1 to TRBJ2-1, with D tentatively TRBD1 (7 bases). This CDR3 spans 17 amino acids. Germline CDR1 MGHRA, CDR2 YSYEKL. V was shortened by 2 bases and J by 6 bases, with 20 bases between the two germline ends.

The chain joins TRBV5-1 to TRBJ2-2; perhaps TRBD2 as D (6 bases). The CDR3 is made up of 14 amino acids. Trimming removed 7 bases from V and 4 bases from J, with 14 bases in between. Germline V gives CDR1 SGHRS, CDR2 YFSETQ. The CDR3 loop reads CASSSSATTGELFF. The CDR3 bases are TGCGCCAGCTCATCTAGCGCAACCACCGGGGAGCTGTTTTTT.

The CDR3 sequence: CASSFRGPVKGTEAFF. The CDR3 DNA reads as TGTGCCAGCAGTTTCAGGGGACCTGTAAAGGGGACTGAAGCTTTCTTT. J is TRBJ1-1 and V is TRBV28, with D tentatively TRBD1 (6 bases). The V and J ends lost 3 bases and 5 bases respectively, with 19 bases between them. The CDR3 is 16 residues long. The germline CDR1 and CDR2 sequences are MDHEN and SYDVKM.

The CDR3 loop is CASKFLLQGSTEAFF. The CDR3 region has the DNA TGTGCCAGCAAATTCCTACTACAGGGATCCACTGAAGCTTTCTTT. V is TRBV2 and J is TRBJ1-1, with D possibly matching TRBD1 (6 bases). Between the trimmed V and J ends, which lost 7 bases and 4 bases, there was a span of 19 bases. Looked up from germline, CDR1 is SNHLY and CDR2 is FYNNEI. The CDR3 covers 15 residues.

This rearrangement joins TRBV3-1 (or the pseudogene TRBV3-2) to TRBJ2-2; 8 bases are a match to TRBD2. The CDR3 is made up of 16 amino acids. Germline loops: CDR1 LGHDT, CDR2 YNNKEL (reference sequence). V dropped 7 bases and J dropped 3; count of bases not matched to a gene: 10. The CDR3 reads CASMGSGRIDTGELFF. DNA of the CDR3: TGTGCCAGCATGGGAAGCGGGAGAATCGACACCGGGGAGCTGTTTTTT.

This chain links TRBV4-1 with TRBJ1-1; unclear D gene. V was cut by 0 bases and J by 4 bases, with 15 bases left in between. Germline V gene sequence: CDR1 MGHRA, CDR2 YSYEKL. The CDR3 loop spans 16 amino acids. As DNA, the CDR3 is TGCGCCAGCAGCCAAGATTTCGGGGAGGTGAGCACTGAAGCTTTCTTT. Translation: CASSQDFGEVSTEAFF.

The chain couples TRBV7-2 to TRBJ2-6, with D possibly TRBD2 on 6 matching bases. Trimming took off 4 bases at V and 3 bases at J, with 10 bases between the two ends. Germline-derived CDR1 and CDR2 are SGHTA and FQGNSA. This CDR3 has 15 amino acids. CDR3 region: CASSSAGYGANVLTF. The CDR3 nucleotides are TGTGCCAGCAGCTCCGCGGGGTATGGGGCCAACGTCCTGACTTTC.

The chain recombines TRBV5-6 with TRBJ1-6, with D possibly TRBD1 on 5 matching bases. The ends were cut back, 4 bases at V and 3 bases at J, with 8 bases in the middle. This CDR3 contains 14 residues. Germline lookup yields CDR1 SGHDT and CDR2 YYEEEE. CDR3 protein: CASSRQFYNSPLHF. CDR3 in DNA: TGTGCCAGCAGCAGACAGTTCTATAATTCACCCCTCCACTTT. Complete variable domain (other parts from reference TRBV5-6 and TRBJ1-6): DAGVTQSPTHLIKTRGQQVTLRCSPKSGHDTVSWYQQALGQGPQFIFQYYEEEERQRGNFPDRFSGHQFPNYSSELNVNALLLGDSALYLCASSRQFYNSPLHFGNGTRLTVT.

The V and J genes are TRBV28 and TRBJ2-7; unclear D gene. The germline gives CDR1 MDHEN, CDR2 SYDVKM. V shed 3 bases and J shed 5 bases, with 5 bases lying between them. The CDR3 contains 11 residues. CDR3 nucleotide sequence: TGTGCCAGCAGTTTTCTTAACGAGCAGTACTTC. Residues: CASSFLNEQYF. Complete variable domain (other parts from reference TRBV28 and TRBJ2-7): DVKVTQSSRYLVKRTGEKVFLECVQDMDHENMFWYRQDPGLGLRLIYFSYDVKMKEKGDIPEGYSVSREKKERFSLILESASTNQTSMYLCASSFLNEQYFGPGTRLTVT.

The J gene is TRBJ2-5, the V gene TRBV5-4; 10 bases map to TRBD1. The junction had 8 bases not matched to a gene; V was cut back by 4 bases and J by 5 bases. The CDR3 spans 15 residues. The germline CDR1 and CDR2 sequences are SGHNT and YYREEE (reference sequence). The CDR3: CASSARDRGFETQYF. In DNA form, the CDR3 reads TGTGCCAGCAGCGCCCGGGACAGGGGTTTCGAGACCCAGTACTTC.

The chain combines TRBV7-2 with TRBJ1-4, with D maybe TRBD1 (5 bases). CDR3 length: 14 residues. Trimming shortened V by 5 bases and J by 4 bases, and 11 bases separated the two germline ends. Germline CDR1 and CDR2: SGHTA and FQGNSA. In DNA form, the CDR3 reads TGTGCCAGCAGCAGCGGGACCCTTAATGAAAAACTGTTTTTT. Translating it yields CASSSGTLNEKLFF.

The rearrangement links TRBV6-5 to TRBJ1-2; D may be TRBD1 (5 bases). CDR3 length: 13 residues. Per germline, CDR1 MNHEY and CDR2 SVGAGI. The CDR3 bases are TGTGCGGGCAGGGTAGAGATGAACTATGGCTACACCTTC. Its translation: CAGRVEMNYGYTF.

The chain recombines TRBV14 with TRBJ2-5; the match to TRBD1 covers 11 bases. The CDR3 extends over 12 amino acids. Germline values: CDR1 SGHDN, CDR2 FVKESK. Trimming at V came to 9 bases and at J to 4 bases, leaving 1 base not matched to a gene. CDR3 coding DNA: TGTGCCAGGGGACAGGGGGGAGAGACCCAGTACTTC. This sequence encodes CARGQGGETQYF.

The J gene is TRBJ2-4, the V gene TRBV10-2; 11 nucleotides align to TRBD1. The germline V gene encodes CDR1 WSHSY and CDR2 SAAADI. Trimming cost V 0 bases and J 7 bases; bases outside gene matches: 5. The CDR3 extends over 16 amino acids. This CDR3 reads CASSESVGQGDNIQYF. In DNA, the CDR3 is TGCGCCAGCAGTGAGTCGGTGGGACAGGGGGATAACATTCAGTACTTC.

In its sample, this clone was seen once. Other nucleotide sequences from this sample produce the same CDR3. This rearrangement joins TRBV2 to TRBJ2-3, with 7 bases matching TRBD1. Looked up from germline, CDR1 is SNHLY and CDR2 is FYNNEI. Trimming removed 4 bases from V and 3 bases from J; junction bases left unmatched: 1. The CDR3 is 13 residues long. The CDR3 reads CASSGQGTDTQYF. The CDR3 DNA reads TGTGCCAGCAGTGGACAGGGAACAGATACGCAGTATTTT.

The chain employs TRBV4-1 and TRBJ1-4, with D unresolved. Germline CDR1 is MGHRA and CDR2 is YSYEKL. The CDR3 contains 12 residues. Trimming stripped 2 bases from V and 10 bases from J, with 8 bases between. In nucleotides, the CDR3 is TGCGCCAGCAGCCAACTGGGCGCAAAACTGTTTTTT. Its translation is CASSQLGAKLFF.

The sample holds a few counts of this clone. The genes are TRBV11-3 and TRBJ2-7; tentatively, D is TRBD2 (6 bases). The CDR3 has 11 residues. The germline V gene encodes CDR1 SGHNT and CDR2 YENEEA. Trimming cost V 4 bases and J 7 bases, with 8 bases left between them. The CDR3 here is CASSSGGEQYF. CDR3 sequence (DNA): TGTGCCAGCAGCTCTGGAGGGGAGCAGTACTTC.

The chain couples TRBV18 to TRBJ1-4; D might be TRBD1 (5 bases). The ends were cut back, 5 bases at V and 2 bases at J, with 12 bases in the middle. In germline, CDR1 is KGHSH, CDR2 LQKENI. This CDR3 contains 15 residues. This chain's CDR3 is CASSTTGGTNEKLFF. The DNA for the CDR3 is TGTGCCAGCTCAACAACCGGGGGGACTAATGAAAAACTGTTTTTT.

The chain uses TRBV7-6 and TRBJ2-7, with D tentatively TRBD2 (6 bases). The V end lost 2 bases, the J end lost 4 bases, and 12 bases lay between the germline ends. CDR1 SGHVS and CDR2 FNYEAQ come from the germline V gene. The CDR3 extends over 14 amino acids. The CDR3 loop reads CASSLPGLGYEQYF. CDR3 coding DNA: TGTGCCAGCAGCTTACCGGGACTTGGGTACGAGCAGTACTTC.

For the CDR3, the DNA is TGTGCCAGCAGCCACAGTTCAGGTGTCGGGGAGCTGTTTTTT. Its translation: CASSHSSGVGELFF. The chain employs TRBV7-8 and TRBJ2-2; D not certain. The CDR3 is made up of 14 amino acids. The V gene's germline CDR1 is SGHVS and CDR2 FQNEAQ. Trimming took 5 bases from V and 7 from J, leaving 14 bases between them.

The CDR3 sequence: CASSLGTGPSDGYTF. CDR3 DNA sequence: TGTGCCAGCAGTCTCGGGACAGGGCCTTCGGATGGCTACACCTTC. The chain uses TRBV27 and TRBJ1-2; 9 bases match TRBD1. Per germline, CDR1 MNHEY and CDR2 SMNVEV (reference sequence). After removal of 5 bases from V and 6 bases from J, the junction contained 10 bases not matched to a gene. This CDR3 has 15 amino acids.

This chain joins TRBV6-5 and TRBJ1-1, with a tentative D call TRBD1 (6 bases). This CDR3 comprises 12 residues. CDR1 and CDR2 (germline): MNHEY, SVGAGI. Deletions cut 5 bases from V and 7 bases from J, with 11 bases between. Here the CDR3 DNA reads TGTGCCAGCAGTAACCGGACAGATGAAGCTTTCTTT. Protein product: CASSNRTDEAFF.

The chain employs TRBV18 and TRBJ2-7; a weak D match, TRBD2 (5 bases). The CDR3 loop spans 14 amino acids. With 4 bases removed from V and 3 bases from J, the gap between germline ends came to 13 bases. Germline V lookup: CDR1 KGHSH, CDR2 LQKENI. DNA for the CDR3: TGTGCCAGCTCACACAAGCAGACTAACTACGAGCAGTACTTC. Translating gives CASSHKQTNYEQYF.